These T cell receptor beta chains were read from a single sample in a study of Graves' ophthalmopathy and Graves' hyperthyroidism. Via MiXCR, TCRdb re-called the multiplex PCR reads, giving one row per CDR3 protein. Of around 670,000 distinct CDR3 sequences in the sample, roughly 40% were seen once. Input material: peripheral blood. All receptors derive from an adult man with Graves' ophthalmopathy. Each CDR3 is given with its conserved first and last residue. The D gene is left open where the match is weak. Not every row has a clone size; where given, it reads once, few, many or a size class.

d_gene	j_gene	v_gene	abundance	CDR3nt	CDR3aa
TRBD1	TRBJ1-1	TRBV25-1	many	TGTGCCAGCAGTCCCCAGGGGGTGAACACTGAAGCTTTCTTT	CASSPQGVNTEAFF
-	TRBJ1-5	TRBV2	many	TGTGCCAGCAGTTCCGATGGGCTCAGTCCCCAGCATTTT	CASSSDGLSPQHF
TRBD2	TRBJ2-2	TRBV11-3	-	TGTGCCAGCAGCTTAGGAGTACTAGCGGGAGAGACCGGGGAGCTGTTTTTT	CASSLGVLAGETGELFF
-	TRBJ1-1	TRBV2	-	TGTGCCAGCAGCTCTCAAACAGGGATCGCTGAATCTTTCTTT	CASSSQTGIAESFF
TRBD1	TRBJ2-7	TRBV5-1	many	TGCGCCAGCAGCCCTGGACAGGACTACGAGCAGTACTTC	CASSPGQDYEQYF
-	TRBJ1-5	TRBV15	-	TGTGCCTGGAGTTCTGGGTTTCAGCCCCAGCATTTT	CAWSSGFQPQHF
-	TRBJ2-2	TRBV7-6	many	TGTGCCAGCAGCCGGGGACAAACTAACACCGGGGAGCTGTTTTTT	CASSRGQTNTGELFF
TRBD2	TRBJ2-1	TRBV10-3	-	TGTGCCATCAGTGCGCACTCCGGGACTAGCGGGAGTGGAGAGCAGTTCTTC	CAISAHSGTSGSGEQFF
-	TRBJ1-2	TRBV2	many	TGTGCCAGCGACCTAACAGGGAACGCTAACTATGGCTACACCTTC	CASDLTGNANYGYTF
TRBD2	TRBJ2-5	TRBV5-4	-	TGTGCCAGCAGCTTCGGCGGGGGGGCCAGATCGGGAGAGACCCAGTACTTC	CASSFGGGARSGETQYF
-	TRBJ2-7	TRBV20-1	few	TGCAGTGCTAGAGATGACTACTCCTACGAGCAGTACTTC	CSARDDYSYEQYF
TRBD1	TRBJ1-2	TRBV25-1	-	TGTGCCAGCGTCCCGGACAGGAGGGACTATGGCTACACCTTC	CASVPDRRDYGYTF
-	TRBJ1-1	TRBV19	-	TGTGCCAGTAGACCCCCAAGCGTCACTGAAGCTTTCTTT	CASRPPSVTEAFF
TRBD2	TRBJ2-2	TRBV10-3	-	TGTGCCATCAGTGAGTCGACAGCGGGAGCACCTTCGAACACCGGGGAGCTGTTTTTT	CAISESTAGAPSNTGELFF
-	TRBJ2-7	TRBV2	-	TGTGCCAGCAGCCACAGGATTGGTGTAGGGGACACCTACGAGCAGTACTTC	CASSHRIGVGDTYEQYF
-	TRBJ1-2	TRBV7-9	-	TGTGCCAGCAGCTCAGCGGGGCCCGGCTACACCTTC	CASSSAGPGYTF
TRBD1	TRBJ2-5	TRBV24-1	-	TGTGCCACCAGTGCCGACAGGGAATCGGAGACCCAGTACTTC	CATSADRESETQYF
-	TRBJ2-2	TRBV11-2	-	TGTGCCAGCAGCTTCCAGACAAGGGTGACCGGGGAGCTGTTTTTT	CASSFQTRVTGELFF
TRBD2	TRBJ2-3	TRBV29-1	few	TGCAGCGTTGGTGACGTAGCGGGAGGGCCCCCAGATACGCAGTATTTT	CSVGDVAGGPPDTQYF
TRBD2	TRBJ2-5	TRBV5-4	-	TGTGCCAGCAGCCCCAGGACTAGCGGGGTCTCTCGTGAGACCCAGTACTTC	CASSPRTSGVSRETQYF
-	TRBJ1-6	TRBV19	many	TGTGCCAGTAGTATTCAGGGGTCAAATTCACCCCTCCACTTT	CASSIQGSNSPLHF
TRBD1	TRBJ1-1	TRBV10-2	-	TGTGCCAGCCCAGATTCCGGGACAGGGGGCTTGAACACTGAAGCTTTCTTT	CASPDSGTGGLNTEAFF
-	TRBJ1-1	TRBV20-1	few	TGCAGTGCTAGGCGGGCAGGGCGGAGGAACACTGAAGCTTTCTTT	CSARRAGRRNTEAFF
TRBD1	TRBJ1-4	TRBV20-1	-	TGCAGTGCTAGCAGGGGGAGAAATGAAAAACTGTTTTTT	CSASRGRNEKLFF
-	TRBJ2-5	TRBV19	many	TGTGCCAGTAGTACGACGGACTCTGCGGCCCAGTACTTC	CASSTTDSAAQYF
-	TRBJ2-5	TRBV7-9	-	TGTGCCAGCAGCCGACATTACGGCAGACGGATCCAAGAGACCCAGTACTTC	CASSRHYGRRIQETQYF
-	TRBJ2-3	TRBV7-2	few	TGTGCCAGCAGCTTAGCGTTCGGAGGGTCAGATACGCAGTATTTT	CASSLAFGGSDTQYF
-	TRBJ1-2	TRBV29-1	many	TGCAGCGTTGTCCTAGCTAACTATGGCTACACCTTC	CSVVLANYGYTF